This TCR beta chain was identified in a study of tissue T cells after allogeneic stem cell transplantation. Concerning this clone itself: Its specificity is unknown. The gene names here belong to mouse. The read comes to an end 1 residue before the CDR3 does, leaving the germline J gene to fill in the end.

CDR3 sequences, V/J genes, frequencies and template counts came from survey-depth TCRbeta sequencing. Sequencing was performed with immunoSEQ multiplex PCR; in TCRdb, only in-frame clones are kept and a portion is missing. The data hold about 4,400 clones, with more than 45% observed a single time. The length of the CDR3 is 14 residues. CDR1 is SNHLY and CDR2 is FYNGKV in the germline V gene (reference sequence). Trimming took off 1 base at V and 0 bases at J, with 4 bases between the two ends. The time point: mouse harvest day 14 after allogeneic transplant. Each mouse received 10^7 T-cell-depleted marrow cells plus 10^6 splenic CD5+ T cells by tail vein. This mouse GVHD model was MHC-mismatched B6 to BALB/c, profiled day 7 or 14. Study-wide findings and caveats: Motif-based clustering found tissue-specific repertoire signatures shared across patients, though few clones were shared.

The receptor's source is a female BALB/c mouse given C57BL/6 T cells with graft-versus-host disease after an allogeneic hematopoietic cell transplant. This chain links TRBV3 with TRBJ1-3; D gene unclear. The material sequenced was lymph node tissue. The CDR3 protein is CASSLVNSGNTLYF. The covered CDR3 bases are TGTGCCAGCAGCTTAGTCAATTCTGGAAATACGCTCTAT.